The 25 T cell receptor beta chains below were found in one sample sequenced in a study of T cell responses to AZD1222 COVID-19 vaccine (dated by TCRdb to the early 2020s). The time point label for this specimen denotes: baseline before first vaccination. Library preparation was by the immunoSEQ multiplex PCR assay. Sourced from immuneACCESS, this table was stored by TCRdb with only in-frame sequences that have V and J called. A share of the clones is absent; for the studies checked, an unresolved V gene accounts for under half, and the remainder has no known explanation. This sample holds around 180,000 clones; approximately 94% were observed only once. The ten largest clones capture about 9.3% of the sample. The specimen was peripheral blood, collected on day 0 of AZD1222 vaccination. These receptors were obtained from an adult in good health.

The genes are TRBV7-3 and TRBJ2-1, with 10 bases identical to TRBD2. The germline CDR1 and CDR2 sequences are SGHTA and FQGTGA. The CDR3 loop spans 15 amino acids. V shed 5 bases, J shed 6 bases, and the junction held 7 bases outside the gene matches. Here the CDR3 DNA reads TGTGCCAGCAGCCCGAGCGGGAGGGCCCGCAATGAGCAGTTCTTC. Protein sequence: CASSPSGRARNEQFF.

The chain has TRBV4-1 and TRBJ2-4, with 9 bases identical to TRBD2. The V gene's germline CDR1 is MGHRA and CDR2 YSYEKL. The CDR3 length is 15 residues. The junction had 9 bases not matched to a gene; V was cut back by 6 bases and J by 6 bases. In DNA, the CDR3 is TGCGCCAGCAGTATTGCGGGAGGGCCTCGAAACATTCAGTACTTC. Translated, it gives CASSIAGGPRNIQYF.

The genes are TRBV27 and TRBJ2-5, with TRBD1 as a possible D gene (6 bases). V lost 4 bases to trimming and J lost 1 base, with 22 bases between them. Germline CDR1 and CDR2: MNHEY and SMNVEV (reference sequence). The CDR3 length is 18 residues. CDR3 loop: CASSYGTDRMETQETQYF. The CDR3 DNA sequence: TGTGCCAGCAGTTACGGAACCGACAGGATGGAAACCCAAGAGACCCAGTACTTC.

The V call is TRBV27, the J call TRBJ1-2, with 11 bases lining up with TRBD1. CDR3 size: 14 residues. The J segment lost 5 bases and the V segment lost 5 bases, leaving 4 bases of the junction unmatched. Germline loops: CDR1 MNHEY, CDR2 SMNVEV (reference sequence). CDR3 coding DNA: TGTGCCAGCAGTGGGGGGACAGGGGGTTATGGCTACACCTTC. Protein product: CASSGGTGGYGYTF.

This clone was seen more than once but under ten times. V and J are TRBV7-3 and TRBJ2-7; no clear D. This CDR3 spans 13 amino acids. Germline V gives CDR1 SGHTA, CDR2 FQGTGA. V was cut by 1 base and J by 7 bases, with 11 bases left in between. The CDR3 spells CASSLSIVGEQYF. The CDR3 DNA is TGTGCCAGCAGCTTAAGTATTGTGGGTGAGCAGTACTTC.

This chain joins TRBV30 and TRBJ1-1; D is possibly TRBD1 (5 bases). CDR3 length: 12 residues. Trimming pared 5 bases from V and 4 bases from J, leaving 11 bases between. The germline V gene encodes CDR1 GTSNPN and CDR2 SVGIG (reference sequence). The CDR3 DNA reads TGTGCCTGGGACCTTGGGGGCACTGAAGCTTTCTTT. It specifies CAWDLGGTEAFF.

V gene TRBV5-1 combines with J gene TRBJ2-7; D not certain. The CDR3 is 15 amino acids. CDR1 is SGHRS and CDR2 is YFSETQ in the germline V gene. Trimming shortened V by 0 bases and J by 0 bases, and 10 bases separated the two germline ends. CDR3 nucleotides: TGCGCCAGCAGCTTGGATACAGTAGCCTCCTACGAGCAGTACTTC. The encoded protein is CASSLDTVASYEQYF.

Only one count was recorded for this clone. The rearrangement uses TRBV2 and TRBJ1-1, with no clear D. CDR3 length equals 14 residues. Germline values: CDR1 SNHLY, CDR2 FYNNEI. Trimming left V 6 bases short and J 5 bases short, with 16 bases between. The DNA for the CDR3 is TGTGCCAGCAGAAGACTTGTGACCGGGACTGAAGCTTTCTTT. It is translated as CASRRLVTGTEAFF.

V usage is TRBV28 and J usage is TRBJ2-7; D remains unclear. The V end lost 7 bases, the J end lost 2 bases, and 15 bases lay between the germline ends. Germline CDR1 MDHEN, CDR2 SYDVKM. This CDR3 is 14 amino acids long. In nucleotides, the CDR3 is TGTGCCAGCACCGCTCCCCTTCAACCCTACGAGCAGTACTTC. As protein: CASTAPLQPYEQYF.

The chain is built from TRBV5-6 and TRBJ1-5; D unresolved. Germline CDR1 reads SGHDT; CDR2 reads YYEEEE. This CDR3 is 15 amino acids long. V was shortened by 3 bases and J by 1 base, with 11 bases between the two germline ends. Written as DNA, the CDR3 is TGTGCCAGCAGCTCACGTTGGCCCAGCAATCAGCCCCAGCATTTT. This codes for CASSSRWPSNQPQHF.

The chain combines TRBV11-2 with TRBJ2-7; 7 nucleotides line up with TRBD2. V shed 5 bases, J shed 3 bases, and the junction held 4 bases outside the gene matches. This CDR3 has 13 amino acids. The germline CDR1 and CDR2 sequences are SGHAT and FQNNGV. The CDR3 is CASSGGGYYEQYF. The CDR3 region has the DNA TGTGCCAGCAGCGGGGGGGGATACTACGAGCAGTACTTC.

This clone was observed once. The rearrangement links TRBV27 to TRBJ2-1; TRBD2 might be the D (5 bases). CDR1 is MNHEY, CDR2 SMNVEV, per germline (reference sequence). The length of the CDR3 is 16 residues. V lost 3 bases, J lost 0 bases, and 12 bases lay in between. CDR3 protein: CASSFGLASSYNEQFF. The CDR3 bases are TGTGCCAGCAGTTTCGGACTCGCAAGCTCCTACAATGAGCAGTTCTTC.

The CDR3 nucleotides are TGTGCCAGCAGCTCCGGGGGTACAGGGTCCTACGAGCAGTACTTC. It codes for CASSSGGTGSYEQYF. V gene TRBV5-4 combines with J gene TRBJ2-7; D could derive from TRBD1 or TRBD2 (6 bases each). The V and J ends lost 3 bases and 1 base respectively, with 14 bases between them. The CDR3 runs to 15 residues. The V gene's germline CDR1 is SGHNT and CDR2 YYREEE (reference sequence).

The chain employs TRBV4-2 and TRBJ1-3; 9 bases map to TRBD1. The CDR3 loop spans 14 amino acids. J lost 2 bases, V lost 7 bases, and 3 bases had no gene match. Germline CDR1 LGHNA, CDR2 YNFKEQ. CDR3 residues: CASNRGQPGNTIYF. CDR3 in DNA: TGTGCCAGCAACAGGGGGCAACCTGGAAACACCATATATTTT.

V is TRBV28 and J is TRBJ1-4; a weak D match, TRBD1 (5 bases). The V end lost 3 bases, the J end lost 5 bases, and 13 bases lay between the germline ends. CDR1 MDHEN and CDR2 SYDVKM come from the germline V gene. The CDR3 extends over 15 amino acids. The CDR3: CASSFLTNRNEKLFF. In DNA, the CDR3 is TGTGCCAGCAGTTTTTTGACGAACAGGAATGAAAAACTGTTTTTT. The whole variable domain, filled in from reference TRBV28 and TRBJ1-4, reads DVKVTQSSRYLVKRTGEKVFLECVQDMDHENMFWYRQDPGLGLRLIYFSYDVKMKEKGDIPEGYSVSREKKERFSLILESASTNQTSMYLCASSFLTNRNEKLFFGSGTQLSVL.

The chain links TRBV18 to TRBJ2-1; D may match TRBD1 or TRBD2 (7 bases each). The V and J ends lost 6 bases and 7 bases respectively, with 16 bases between them. The CDR3 is 14 residues long. The germline gives CDR1 KGHSH, CDR2 LQKENI. CDR3 coding DNA: TGTGCCAGCTCTGCCAGGGGGGGTTTGAATGAGCAGTTCTTC. It specifies CASSARGGLNEQFF.

This clone was detected a few times. The genes are TRBV3-1 (or the pseudogene TRBV3-2) and TRBJ2-2, with a weak D call TRBD2 (6 bases). V shed 6 bases and J shed 2 bases, with 10 bases lying between them. The CDR3 covers 14 residues. Germline V gives CDR1 LGHDT, CDR2 YNNKEL (reference sequence). The CDR3 bases are TGTGCCAGCAGGTCGGGACTTAACACCGGGGAGCTGTTTTTT. Its translation: CASRSGLNTGELFF.

The rearrangement links TRBV6-5 to TRBJ1-2; D may be TRBD1 (5 bases). This CDR3 contains 13 residues. V lost 6 bases to trimming and J lost 7 bases, with 15 bases between them. Germline V gene sequence: CDR1 MNHEY, CDR2 SVGAGI. The CDR3 DNA reads TGTGCCAGCAGACCCGGGACTCCCGGTGGCTACACCTTC. Translating gives CASRPGTPGGYTF.

J is TRBJ2-1 and V is TRBV7-9, with 14 bases fitting TRBD2. The germline V gene has CDR1 SEHNR and CDR2 FQNEAQ (reference sequence). V was clipped by 5 bases and J by 8 bases; unmatched bases: 8. CDR3 length: 16 residues. CDR3 residues: CASSIPGLAGEHEQFF. CDR3 nucleotide sequence: TGTGCCAGCAGCATACCGGGACTAGCGGGAGAGCATGAGCAGTTCTTC.

The J gene is TRBJ2-7, the V gene TRBV5-4, with D possibly TRBD2 on 5 matching bases. Germline V gene sequence: CDR1 SGHNT, CDR2 YYREEE (reference sequence). Trimming pared 3 bases from V and 7 bases from J, leaving 17 bases between. This CDR3 region has 14 residues. The CDR3: CASSSEVSLSEQYF. CDR3 in DNA: TGTGCCAGCAGCTCGGAGGTTTCCCTTTCAGAGCAGTACTTC. Full variable domain (outside the CDR3, taken from reference TRBV5-4 and TRBJ2-7): ETGVTQSPTHLIKTRGQQVTLRCSSQSGHNTVSWYQQALGQGPQFIFQYYREEENGRGNFPPRFSGLQFPNYSSELNVNALELDDSALYLCASSSEVSLSEQYFGPGTRLTVT.

The chain couples TRBV2 to TRBJ1-5, with a weak D call TRBD1 (6 bases). V lost 4 bases and J 7 bases, leaving 11 bases between the germline ends. The CDR3 length is 13 residues. Germline V gene lookup returns CDR1 SNHLY and CDR2 FYNNEI. This CDR3 reads CASSAGAGQPQHF. CDR3 in DNA: TGTGCCAGCAGTGCGGGGGCCGGCCAGCCCCAGCATTTT.

This chain uses TRBV7-2 with TRBJ2-3; TRBD1 is a possible D gene (5 bases). V was pared by 5 bases and J by 3 bases, with 12 bases between. The CDR3 has 14 amino acids. CDR1 SGHTA and CDR2 FQGNSA come from the germline V gene. CDR3 region: CASSTRQRTDTQYF. The CDR3 nucleotides are TGTGCCAGCAGCACAAGACAGAGAACAGATACGCAGTATTTT.

V usage is TRBV5-1 and J usage is TRBJ1-1; D unclear. The CDR3 is made up of 14 amino acids. Germline CDR1 is SGHRS and CDR2 is YFSETQ. Trimming shortened V by 1 base and J by 1 base, and 8 bases separated the two germline ends. Here the CDR3 reads CASSLWAENTEAFF. The CDR3 DNA follows: TGCGCCAGCAGCTTGTGGGCGGAGAACACTGAAGCTTTCTTT.

The gene calls are TRBV30 and TRBJ2-6; 10 positions agree with TRBD2. Germline V gene sequence: CDR1 GTSNPN, CDR2 SVGIG (reference sequence). The CDR3 extends over 15 amino acids. V lost 2 bases and J lost 2; bases outside the gene matches: 0. The CDR3 DNA reads TGTGCCTGGAGTCTAGCGGGAGCTGGGGCCAACGTCCTGACTTTC. As protein: CAWSLAGAGANVLTF.

V and J are TRBV5-1 and TRBJ1-2, with 10 bases fitting TRBD1. This CDR3 comprises 17 residues. Germline-derived CDR1 and CDR2 are SGHRS and YFSETQ. V lost 4 bases, J lost 8 bases, and 17 bases stayed unmatched. CDR3 protein: CASSKDRGSPASRGYTF. The CDR3 region has the DNA TGCGCCAGCAGCAAGGACAGGGGGTCTCCCGCCTCGCGAGGCTACACCTTC. Variable domain in full (rest from reference TRBV5-1 and TRBJ1-2): KAGVTQTPRYLIKTRGQQVTLSCSPISGHRSVSWYQQTPGQGLQFLFEYFSETQRNKGNFPGRFSGRQFSNSRSEMNVSTLELGDSALYLCASSKDRGSPASRGYTFGSGTRLTVV.